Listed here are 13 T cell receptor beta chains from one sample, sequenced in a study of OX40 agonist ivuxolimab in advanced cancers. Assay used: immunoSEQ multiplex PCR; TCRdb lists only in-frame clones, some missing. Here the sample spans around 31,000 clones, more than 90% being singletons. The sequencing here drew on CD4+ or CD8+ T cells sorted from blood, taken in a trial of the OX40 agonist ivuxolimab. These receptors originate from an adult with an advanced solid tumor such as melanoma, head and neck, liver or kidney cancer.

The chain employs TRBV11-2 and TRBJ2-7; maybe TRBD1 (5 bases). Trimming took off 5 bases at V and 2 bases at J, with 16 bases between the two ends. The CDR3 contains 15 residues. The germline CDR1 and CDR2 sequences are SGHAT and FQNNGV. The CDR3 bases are TGTGCCAGCAGCCCATACCCGACAGAAACCTACGAGCAGTACTTC. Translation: CASSPYPTETYEQYF.

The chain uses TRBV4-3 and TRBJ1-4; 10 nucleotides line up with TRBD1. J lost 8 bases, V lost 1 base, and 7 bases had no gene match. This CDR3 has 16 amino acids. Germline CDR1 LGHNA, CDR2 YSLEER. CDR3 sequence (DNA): TGCGCCAGCAGCCAAGGGGCCGGGACAGGGGTCGAAAAACTGTTTTTT. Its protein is CASSQGAGTGVEKLFF.

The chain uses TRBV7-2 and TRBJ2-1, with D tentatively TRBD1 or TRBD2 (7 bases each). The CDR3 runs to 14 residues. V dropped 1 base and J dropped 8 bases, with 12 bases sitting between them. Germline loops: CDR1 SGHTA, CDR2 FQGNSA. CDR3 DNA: TGTGCCAGCAGCTTAGGCGCAGGGGGGGATGAGCAGTTCTTC. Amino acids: CASSLGAGGDEQFF. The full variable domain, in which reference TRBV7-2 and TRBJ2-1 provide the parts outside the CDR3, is GAGVSQSPSNKVTEKGKDVELRCDPISGHTALYWYRQSLGQGLEFLIYFQGNSAPDKSGLPSDRFSAERTGGSVSTLTIQRTQQEDSAVYLCASSLGAGGDEQFFGPGTRLTVL.

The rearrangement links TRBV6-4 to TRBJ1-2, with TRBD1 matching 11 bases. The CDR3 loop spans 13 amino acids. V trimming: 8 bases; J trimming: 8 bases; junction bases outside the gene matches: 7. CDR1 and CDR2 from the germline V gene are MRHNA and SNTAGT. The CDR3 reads CASLRDRGKGYTF. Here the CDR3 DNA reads TGTGCCAGCCTTAGGGACAGGGGGAAGGGCTACACCTTC.

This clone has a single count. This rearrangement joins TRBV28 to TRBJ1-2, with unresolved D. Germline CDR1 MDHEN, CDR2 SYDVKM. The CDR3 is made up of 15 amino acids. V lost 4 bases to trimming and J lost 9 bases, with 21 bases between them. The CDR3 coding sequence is TGTGCCAGCAGTTCCCCACATGCGGTGACCCTAAGCTACACCTTC. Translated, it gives CASSSPHAVTLSYTF.

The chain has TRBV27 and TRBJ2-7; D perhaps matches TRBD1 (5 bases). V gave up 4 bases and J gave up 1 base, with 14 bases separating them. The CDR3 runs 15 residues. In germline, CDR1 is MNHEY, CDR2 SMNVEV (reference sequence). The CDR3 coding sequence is TGTGCCAGCAGTTATTCAGGGTCCCTATCCTACGAGCAGTACTTC. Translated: CASSYSGSLSYEQYF.

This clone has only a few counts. CDR3 protein: CASSGSGPVTEAFF. The CDR3 DNA sequence: TGTGCCAGCAGTGGATCGGGCCCAGTCACTGAAGCTTTCTTT. The chain employs TRBV6-1 and TRBJ1-1; D is unclear. The CDR3 extends over 14 amino acids. CDR1 is MNHNS and CDR2 is SASEGT in the germline V gene. V gave up 4 bases and J gave up 4 bases, with 13 bases separating them.

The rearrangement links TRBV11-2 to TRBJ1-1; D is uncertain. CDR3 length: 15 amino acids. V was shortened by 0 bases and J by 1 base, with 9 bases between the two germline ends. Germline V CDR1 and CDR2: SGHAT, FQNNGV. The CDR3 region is CASSLDRTANTEAFF. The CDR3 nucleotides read TGTGCCAGCAGCTTAGATCGGACGGCGAACACTGAAGCTTTCTTT.

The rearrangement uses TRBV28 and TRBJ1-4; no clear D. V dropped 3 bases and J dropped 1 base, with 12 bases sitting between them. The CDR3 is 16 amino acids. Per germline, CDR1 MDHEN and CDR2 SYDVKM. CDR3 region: CASSFLGGGTNEKLFF. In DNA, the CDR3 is TGTGCCAGCAGTTTTCTAGGAGGAGGAACTAATGAAAAACTGTTTTTT. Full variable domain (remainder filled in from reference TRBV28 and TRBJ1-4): DVKVTQSSRYLVKRTGEKVFLECVQDMDHENMFWYRQDPGLGLRLIYFSYDVKMKEKGDIPEGYSVSREKKERFSLILESASTNQTSMYLCASSFLGGGTNEKLFFGSGTQLSVL.

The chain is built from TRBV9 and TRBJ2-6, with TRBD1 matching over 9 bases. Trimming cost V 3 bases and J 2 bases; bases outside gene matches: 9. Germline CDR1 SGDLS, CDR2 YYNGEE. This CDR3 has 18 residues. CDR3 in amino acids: CASSGIGTGSPGANVLTF. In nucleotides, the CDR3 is TGTGCCAGCAGCGGGATCGGGACAGGGTCACCTGGGGCCAACGTCCTGACTTTC.

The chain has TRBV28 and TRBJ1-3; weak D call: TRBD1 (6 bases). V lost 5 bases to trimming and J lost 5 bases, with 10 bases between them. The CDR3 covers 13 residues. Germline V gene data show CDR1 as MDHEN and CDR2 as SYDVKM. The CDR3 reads CASSPGHRNTIYF. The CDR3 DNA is TGTGCCAGCAGTCCGGGACATAGAAACACCATATATTTT.

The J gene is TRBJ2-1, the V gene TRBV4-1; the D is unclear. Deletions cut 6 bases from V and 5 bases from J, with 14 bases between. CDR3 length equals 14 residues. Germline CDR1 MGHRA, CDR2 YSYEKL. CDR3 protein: CASSPGPGHNEQFF. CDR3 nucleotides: TGCGCCAGCAGTCCAGGACCCGGGCACAATGAGCAGTTCTTC.

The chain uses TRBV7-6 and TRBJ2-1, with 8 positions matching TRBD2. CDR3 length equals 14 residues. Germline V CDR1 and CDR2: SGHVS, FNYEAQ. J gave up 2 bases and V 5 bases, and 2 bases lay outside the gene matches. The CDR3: CASSPGGPYNEQFF. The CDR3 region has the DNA TGTGCCAGCAGCCCGGGGGGGCCCTACAATGAGCAGTTCTTC.